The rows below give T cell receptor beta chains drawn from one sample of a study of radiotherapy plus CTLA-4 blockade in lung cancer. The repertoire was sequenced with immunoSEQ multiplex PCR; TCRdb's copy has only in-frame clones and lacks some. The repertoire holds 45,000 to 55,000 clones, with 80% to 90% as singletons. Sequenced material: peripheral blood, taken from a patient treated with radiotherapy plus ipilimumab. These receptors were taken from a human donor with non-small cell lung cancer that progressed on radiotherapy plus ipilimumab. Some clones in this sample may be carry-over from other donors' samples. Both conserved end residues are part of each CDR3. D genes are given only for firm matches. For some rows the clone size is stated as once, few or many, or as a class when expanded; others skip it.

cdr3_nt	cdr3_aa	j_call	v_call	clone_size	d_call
TGTGCCAGCAGGGACAGGGCCTCTACCGAGCAGTACTTC	CASRDRASTEQYF	TRBJ2-7	TRBV2	.	TRBD1
TGCGCCAGCAGCCACGTGAAGAGCAGTTTCAGACTATACAATGAGCAGTTCTTC	CASSHVKSSFRLYNEQFF	TRBJ2-1	TRBV23-1	.	.
TGTGCCAGCAGGACCGGGACAGGGAGTCGCTACACCTTC	CASRTGTGSRYTF	TRBJ1-2	TRBV6-1	.	TRBD1
TGTGCCAGCAGCTCCCATTCGGGGGGCTTCTACGAGCAGTACTTC	CASSSHSGGFYEQYF	TRBJ2-7	TRBV7-2	.	.
TGTGCCAGCAGTCCCCCCGGGGGATGGGGCACTGAAGCTTTCTTT	CASSPPGGWGTEAFF	TRBJ1-1	TRBV27	.	.
TGTGCCTCACTTAGCACTAGACGTGATGTTCAGACCCAGTACTTC	CASLSTRRDVQTQYF	TRBJ2-5	TRBV6-6	.	.
TGTGCCAGCAGTCCTCGGGCGGGGGGAGACTATGGCTACACCTTC	CASSPRAGGDYGYTF	TRBJ1-2	TRBV7-8	.	.
TGTGCCAGCAGCACCGGGATAGGGGAGACCCAGTACTTC	CASSTGIGETQYF	TRBJ2-5	TRBV7-6	.	.
TGCGCCAGCAGCCCACGGACAGGGGACCTAACCTACGAGCAGTACTTC	CASSPRTGDLTYEQYF	TRBJ2-7	TRBV5-1	.	TRBD1
TGTGCCAGCAGCGTGGGACTAGCGGGGAACAATGAGCAGTTCTTC	CASSVGLAGNNEQFF	TRBJ2-1	TRBV9	.	TRBD2
TGCGCCAGCAGCTTAGTACAGGGGTCGGGAGAGACCCAGTACTTC	CASSLVQGSGETQYF	TRBJ2-5	TRBV5-1	.	TRBD1
TGTGCCAGCAGACTAGCGGGCAGGAACTACAATGAGCAGTTCTTC	CASRLAGRNYNEQFF	TRBJ2-1	TRBV28	.	TRBD2
TGTGCCAGCAGCAAAGGACAGGGGGCGGGACGGAGGAAAGAGACCCAGTACTTC	CASSKGQGAGRRKETQYF	TRBJ2-5	TRBV21-1	.	.
TGTGCCAGCAGCTTACAGGGGGAGAACACTGAAGCTTTCTTT	CASSLQGENTEAFF	TRBJ1-1	TRBV7-2	.	TRBD1
TGCGCCAGCAGCACTGGACAGCAAGAGACCCAGTACTTC	CASSTGQQETQYF	TRBJ2-5	TRBV5-1	.	.
TGCGCCAGCAGGATTACTAGCGGGAGGGCTCACGAGCAGTACTTC	CASRITSGRAHEQYF	TRBJ2-7	TRBV10-2	.	TRBD2
TGCGCCAGCAGCCAAGGGCTAGCGGGAGTTAAAGAGCAGTTCTTC	CASSQGLAGVKEQFF	TRBJ2-1	TRBV4-1	.	TRBD2
TGCAGCGGCGGACAGGGGCCCAATGAGCAGTTCTTC	CSGGQGPNEQFF	TRBJ2-1	TRBV29-1	.	TRBD1
TGCAGCGTTGCGGGAGATAGCACAGATACGCAGTATTTT	CSVAGDSTDTQYF	TRBJ2-3	TRBV29-1	.	.
TGTGCCAGCAGCCAACCCCTTGAGGGACAGTGGAATGATGAGCAGTTCTTC	CASSQPLEGQWNDEQFF	TRBJ2-1	TRBV14	.	TRBD1
TGTGCCAGCAGCAGGAAGGGGGACACCGGGGAGCTGTTTTTT	CASSRKGDTGELFF	TRBJ2-2	TRBV9	few	.
TGTGCCAGCAGCTCCCCGGGACAGGGGATCTACGAGCAGTACTTC	CASSSPGQGIYEQYF	TRBJ2-7	TRBV5-6	.	TRBD1
TGTGCCAGCAGTGACGGAGGGGTTGCGAACTATGGCTACACCTTC	CASSDGGVANYGYTF	TRBJ1-2	TRBV6-4	.	.
TGTGCCTGGGTGACAGGGGGCAGGGGGAAAGCTTTCTTT	CAWVTGGRGKAFF	TRBJ1-1	TRBV30	.	TRBD1
TGTGCAAGTCGCTTGGGGACTAGCGGGGGGCCCACCTTCGCCCCCAAAAACATTCAGTACTTC	CASRLGTSGGPTFAPKNIQYF	TRBJ2-4	TRBV12-2	.	.
TGCAGCCATGACAGGGGAGATGGCTACACCTTC	CSHDRGDGYTF	TRBJ1-2	TRBV29-1	.	TRBD1
TGTGCCAGCAGCTTAATTCTCCGAGGGGACTCCCAAGATACGCAGTATTTT	CASSLILRGDSQDTQYF	TRBJ2-3	TRBV11-2	.	.
TGTGCCAGCAGGGACAGGGGAGAGACCCAGTACTTC	CASRDRGETQYF	TRBJ2-5	TRBV2	.	TRBD1
TGTGCCAGCAGCGTAGGACTAGCGGGGACCTACGAGCAGTACTTC	CASSVGLAGTYEQYF	TRBJ2-7	TRBV9	.	TRBD2
TGTGCCAGCAGCTACGGACAGGGGAGAACTAACTATGGCTACACCTTC	CASSYGQGRTNYGYTF	TRBJ1-2	TRBV5-6	.	TRBD1
TGTGCCAGCAGCGACAGACTAGCGGGAACCGGGGAGCTGTTTTTT	CASSDRLAGTGELFF	TRBJ2-2	TRBV7-9	.	TRBD2
TGTGCCAGTAGGGAAACGGGGAATAATGAAAAACTGTTTTTT	CASRETGNNEKLFF	TRBJ1-4	TRBV19	.	.
TGTGCCAGCAGTGAAAGGAGAAGTCTTTCGGAAAAACTGTTTTTT	CASSERRSLSEKLFF	TRBJ1-4	TRBV6-1	.	.
TGTGCCAGCAGTGACCCTGCTAGCGGGTCACAAGAGACCCAGTACTTC	CASSDPASGSQETQYF	TRBJ2-5	TRBV2	.	TRBD2
TGTGCTAGTGGTTTAGGCGGACAGGGTGCAACTAATGAAAAACTGTTTTTT	CASGLGGQGATNEKLFF	TRBJ1-4	TRBV12-5	.	TRBD1
TGTGCCAGCAGTTTAGCGGGAGGGACCGCCTACGAGCAGTACTTC	CASSLAGGTAYEQYF	TRBJ2-7	TRBV28	.	TRBD2
TGTGCCAGCAGCTACGGACAGGGAGATTCTGGCTACACCTTC	CASSYGQGDSGYTF	TRBJ1-2	TRBV7-9	few	TRBD1
TGTGCCAGCAGACTAGCGGGGGGACTAACAGATACGCAGTATTTT	CASRLAGGLTDTQYF	TRBJ2-3	TRBV6-6	.	TRBD2
TGTGCCACCAGCAGAGGGCAGCCGGAGGGGGATACGCAGTATTTT	CATSRGQPEGDTQYF	TRBJ2-3	TRBV15	.	.
TGTGCCAGCAGCCCAAGACAGGGGATCCCGGGGGAGACCCAGTACTTC	CASSPRQGIPGETQYF	TRBJ2-5	TRBV9	.	TRBD1
TGTGCCAGTAGTCAGAGGACCGGGGAGCTGTTTTTT	CASSQRTGELFF	TRBJ2-2	TRBV19	.	.
TGTGCTAGTGGTTTGGCCTCCGGGACATACACCGGGGAGCTGTTTTTT	CASGLASGTYTGELFF	TRBJ2-2	TRBV12-5	.	.
TGTGCCAGCAGCGACGGGGGGGACGAGCAGTACTTC	CASSDGGDEQYF	TRBJ2-7	TRBV7-9	.	TRBD2
TGCAGTGTCAGTCTAGCCGATGAGCAGTTCTTC	CSVSLADEQFF	TRBJ2-1	TRBV20-1	.	.
TGTGCCACCAGCAGAGATCGGGGATATGGCTACACCTTC	CATSRDRGYGYTF	TRBJ1-2	TRBV15	.	.
TGTGCCAGCAGTCGAAAAACAGGGGTCACTGAAGCTTTCTTT	CASSRKTGVTEAFF	TRBJ1-1	TRBV27	.	TRBD1
TGCGCCAGCAGCCCCGGGGGGGCGGGAGGTTGGAATGAGCAGTTCTTC	CASSPGGAGGWNEQFF	TRBJ2-1	TRBV5-1	.	TRBD2
TGTGCCAGCAGCGTGTCAGCGGGGGGGCCTACGCAGTATTTT	CASSVSAGGPTQYF	TRBJ2-3	TRBV9	.	TRBD2